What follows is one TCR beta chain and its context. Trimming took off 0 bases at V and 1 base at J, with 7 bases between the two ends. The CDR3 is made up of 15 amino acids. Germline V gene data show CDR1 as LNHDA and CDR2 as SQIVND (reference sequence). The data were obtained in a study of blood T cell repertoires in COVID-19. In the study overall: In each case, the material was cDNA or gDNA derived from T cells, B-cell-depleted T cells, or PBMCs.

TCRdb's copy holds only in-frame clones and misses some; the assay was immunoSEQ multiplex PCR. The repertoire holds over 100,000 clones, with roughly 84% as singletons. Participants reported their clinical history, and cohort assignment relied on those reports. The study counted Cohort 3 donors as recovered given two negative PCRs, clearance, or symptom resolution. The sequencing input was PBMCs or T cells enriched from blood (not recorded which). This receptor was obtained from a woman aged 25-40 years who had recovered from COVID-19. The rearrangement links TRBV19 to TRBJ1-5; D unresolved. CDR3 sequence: CASSIDPRSNQPQHF. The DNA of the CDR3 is TGTGCCAGTAGTATAGATCCACGGAGCAATCAGCCCCAGCATTTT.